A single T cell receptor (beta chain) is shown here with its context. This entry belongs to a study of blood T cell repertoires in COVID-19. Study summary: Spain, Italy and the United States supplied samples that represented acute and convalescent COVID-19. T cells, B-cell-depleted T cells, or PBMCs supplied cDNA or gDNA.

V was shortened by 2 bases and J by 4 bases, with 12 bases between the two germline ends. The CDR3 has 15 residues. CDR1 is LGHDT and CDR2 is YNNKEL in the germline V gene (reference sequence). Per the authors' pipeline: Cell counts per sample came from amplifying reference gene primers. TCRdb's copy holds only in-frame clones and misses some; the assay was immunoSEQ multiplex PCR. V and J calls and clone size are those listed in that table; D and trimming were worked out from the DNA. The sample lists 200,000 to 250,000 clones; under 90% were seen once. The receptor's source is a man in his fifties with acute or convalescent COVID-19. V is TRBV3-1 (or the pseudogene TRBV3-2) and J is TRBJ1-3, with D perhaps matching TRBD1 (6 bases). Input material: peripheral blood. DNA of the CDR3: TGTGCCAGCAGCCAAAGCACAGGGTCCGGAAACACCATATATTTT. Its protein is CASSQSTGSGNTIYF.